The following is a T cell receptor beta chain sequence with its context. Its target antigen remains unknown. It has no much larger one-base neighbor in the sample; base qualities were not kept. These data come from a study of blood T cell repertoires in COVID-19 (dated by TCRdb to about 2020). In terms of the full investigation: Samples covering the acute and convalescent phases of COVID-19 were provided by collaborators in the United States, Italy and Spain. Where HLA class I and class II types were available, the types were taken from metadata supplied by the sample provider, not from assay-based typing. The dataset comprised deeply sampled blood TCRbeta repertoires from subjects exposed to, actively infected with, or recovered from COVID-19. Nearly every sample came with metadata listing a de-identified subject ID, COVID-19 status, age in years and sex. The prospective study material was composed of cDNA or gDNA derived from T cells, B-cell-depleted T cells, or PBMCs. The samples were drawn from the first 160 participants of the ongoing ImmuneRACE study and from about 1,200 subjects provided by 6 global collaborators. A freely available public database, intended as a resource for researchers studying the immune response to SARS-CoV-2, is where the repertoires were released. What the study reported, not specific to this receptor: The quantity of clinical and demographic metadata differed by source and by participant and was supplied without curation.

TCRbeta CDR3 regions were amplified from genomic DNA using the immunoSEQ Assay, a bias-controlled multiplex PCR. The source study handled its data this way. Within the assay, amplification of reference gene primers was used to estimate how many nucleated cells each sample contained. To quantify the absolute abundance of each unique TCRbeta CDR3 rearrangement, sequence reads were collapsed and filtered. Productive Simpson clonality was computed per sample as the square root of Simpson's diversity index over productive rearrangements. TCRdb retrieved this table from immuneACCESS and kept in-frame rearrangements only. Not all clones are present; in checked studies, unresolved V genes account for under half, and no reason is known for the remainder. Clonal size and the V and J genes are those of that table, whereas D and trimming came from the DNA. This sample comprises fewer than 85,000 clones, about 88% of them detected only once. The ten largest clones represent approximately 4.6% of the sample.

Collaborating institutions collected whole blood in K2EDTA tubes following their own protocols. For TCRbeta analysis, collaborator samples were shipped as frozen whole blood, as isolated PBMCs, or as DNA extracted from either sample type. Taken from the germline V gene, the CDR1 and CDR2 loops are SNHLY and FYNNEI. From its cysteine to its phenylalanine, the CDR3 spans 13 amino acids. CDR3 DNA is the only sequence kept; it has 39 bases, read in frame from the first base. The junction carries 8 bases between V and J, which are trimmed by 5 bases and 1 base respectively. The sequenced material came from peripheral blood. This TCR was sampled from a human donor in a cohort sampled during active COVID-19. This sequence uses TRBV2 and TRBJ1-1; no D gene call is confident. The DNA is as follows: TGTGCCAGCAGTTTTAACAGGAACACTGAAGCTTTCTTT. It encodes CASSFNRNTEAFF.